Shown below are 26 T cell receptor beta chains from a single sample sequenced in a study of siplizumab effects on memory and regulatory T cells. Using immunoSEQ multiplex PCR, the repertoire was profiled, and TCRdb retains in-frame clones only, with some absent. Among some 97,000 clones, 85% to 95% were seen once, and the ten largest hold around 0.6%. Source material: Tregs sorted from blood. The receptors shown here come from a human donor in good health.

V and J are TRBV5-4 and TRBJ2-1, with 8 positions matching TRBD2. CDR3 length equals 17 residues. Losses at the gene ends were 10 bases for V and 3 bases for J; bases not matched to a gene: 18. Germline CDR1 is SGHNT and CDR2 is YYREEE (reference sequence). The CDR3 region has the DNA TGTGCCGGGGGTGATTTGGGCGGGAGGCCGATCTACAATGAGCAGTTCTTC. Translation gives CAGGDLGGRPIYNEQFF.

This chain joins TRBV18 and TRBJ1-1; 8 bases fit TRBD1. V was clipped by 3 bases and J by 4 bases; unmatched bases: 7. The CDR3 covers 15 residues. Germline CDR1 reads KGHSH; CDR2 reads LQKENI. The CDR3 coding sequence is TGTGCCAGCTCACCCTCTCAACAGGGGGTCACTGAAGCTTTCTTT. Its translation: CASSPSQQGVTEAFF.

The chain combines TRBV27 with TRBJ2-5; D gene uncertain. The germline gives CDR1 MNHEY, CDR2 SMNVEV (reference sequence). The CDR3 contains 15 residues. The V end lost 3 bases, the J end lost 0 bases, and 11 bases lay between the germline ends. CDR3 sequence: CASSFRATYQETQYF. DNA for the CDR3: TGTGCCAGCAGTTTCCGGGCAACGTACCAAGAGACCCAGTACTTC.

The chain is built from TRBV10-3 and TRBJ1-2; possible D gene TRBD1, 5 bases. Trimming shortened V by 4 bases and J by 7 bases, and 10 bases separated the two germline ends. CDR1 and CDR2 (germline): ENHRY, SYGVKD. This CDR3 has 12 amino acids. The DNA for the CDR3 is TGTGCCATCAGTGCAGGGCACGGTGGCTACACCTTC. The encoded protein is CAISAGHGGYTF.

J is TRBJ2-2 and V is TRBV10-3, with 9 bases lining up with TRBD2. Germline V gene sequence: CDR1 ENHRY, CDR2 SYGVKD. CDR3 length: 16 amino acids. J gave up 7 bases and V 3 bases, and 9 bases lay outside the gene matches. The CDR3 DNA follows: TGTGCCATCAGTGACCCCAATCTAGCGGGACTCGGGGAGCTGTTTTTT. Amino acids: CAISDPNLAGLGELFF.

CDR3 residues: CASSSTSWNEQFF. In DNA, the CDR3 is TGTGCCAGCAGCTCGACTTCTTGGAATGAGCAGTTCTTC. This chain joins TRBV11-2 and TRBJ2-1; D gene unclear. The CDR3 is 13 amino acids. Trimming stripped 4 bases from V and 7 bases from J, with 11 bases between. Germline lookup yields CDR1 SGHAT and CDR2 FQNNGV.

This chain connects TRBV5-1 to TRBJ2-1; 10 nucleotides agree with TRBD2. CDR1 is SGHRS and CDR2 is YFSETQ in the germline V gene. CDR3 length equals 14 residues. V was pared by 5 bases and J by 9 bases, with 8 bases of the junction left unmatched. The CDR3 DNA follows: TGCGCCAGCAGGGGGGCTAGCGGGAGTATTGAGCAGTTCTTC. As protein: CASRGASGSIEQFF.

The chain carries TRBV30 and TRBJ1-5; D is uncertain. CDR1 and CDR2 from the germline V gene are GTSNPN and SVGIG (reference sequence). With 1 base removed from V and 6 bases from J, the gap between germline ends came to 10 bases. The CDR3 runs 13 residues. CDR3 loop: CAWSDWAGQPQHF. In DNA, the CDR3 is TGTGCCTGGAGTGACTGGGCTGGTCAGCCCCAGCATTTT.

The chain combines TRBV27 with TRBJ1-4; D call uncertain. Germline lookup yields CDR1 MNHEY and CDR2 SMNVEV (reference sequence). CDR3 size: 14 residues. Deletions cut 5 bases from V and 8 bases from J, with 15 bases between. The CDR3 spells CASSIGPEREKLFF. The CDR3 DNA reads TGTGCCAGCAGTATAGGTCCGGAGCGAGAAAAACTGTTTTTT.

CDR3 amino acids: CASSLGTDRGETQYF. CDR3 nucleotides: TGTGCCAGCAGTTTAGGGACAGACAGAGGCGAGACCCAGTACTTC. This chain uses TRBV28 with TRBJ2-5; 7 positions agree with TRBD1. The CDR3 sequence is 15 residues long. J lost 5 bases, V lost 2 bases, and 8 bases had no gene match. Germline CDR1 and CDR2: MDHEN and SYDVKM.

The genes are TRBV5-4 and TRBJ1-3, with no clear D. There are 15 residues in the CDR3. Trimming cost V 2 bases and J 0 bases, with 9 bases left between them. Germline CDR1 is SGHNT and CDR2 is YYREEE (reference sequence). The CDR3, as DNA: TGTGCCAGCAGCTTAAGCCCGCGCTCTGGAAACACCATATATTTT. It codes for CASSLSPRSGNTIYF.

V gene TRBV5-1 combines with J gene TRBJ2-7, with D perhaps assigned TRBD1 or TRBD2 (7 bases each). The germline CDR1 and CDR2 sequences are SGHRS and YFSETQ. With 4 bases removed from V and 2 bases from J, the gap between germline ends came to 28 bases. The CDR3 is 19 residues long. The CDR3 loop reads CASSPEGTRTQGGAYEQYF. The CDR3 DNA follows: TGCGCCAGCAGCCCTGAGGGGACGCGGACGCAGGGGGGGGCCTACGAGCAGTACTTC.

CDR3 protein: CASSVSGSAIPMGEQFF. DNA of the CDR3: TGTGCCAGCAGCGTTTCGGGGTCGGCCATCCCTATGGGTGAGCAGTTCTTC. This chain connects TRBV9 to TRBJ2-1, with TRBD2 as a possible D gene (5 bases). Germline CDR1 and CDR2: SGDLS and YYNGEE. The CDR3 contains 17 residues. Between the trimmed V and J ends, which lost 2 bases and 9 bases, there was a span of 24 bases.

In its sample, this clone was seen once. The gene calls are TRBV29-1 and TRBJ2-7; no clear D gene. The germline V gene has CDR1 SQVTM and CDR2 ANQGSEA. The CDR3 covers 14 residues. Trimming shortened V by 6 bases and J by 6 bases, and 21 bases separated the two germline ends. CDR3 coding DNA: TGCAGCGTCCCCCTTTCTACGAATGTGGGCGAGCAGTACTTC. Protein sequence: CSVPLSTNVGEQYF.

The V call is TRBV6-6, the J call TRBJ2-7, with 10 bases that match TRBD2. Germline assignment: CDR1 MNHNY and CDR2 SVGAGI (reference sequence). The CDR3 has 14 amino acids. Trimming cost V 6 bases and J 5 bases; bases outside gene matches: 7. The CDR3 protein is CASRASGSIHEQYF. The CDR3 nucleotides read TGTGCCAGCAGAGCTAGCGGGAGTATCCACGAGCAGTACTTC.

This sequence joins TRBV19 and TRBJ2-5, with a tentative D call TRBD1 (5 bases). CDR3 length: 14 amino acids. The germline gives CDR1 LNHDA, CDR2 SQIVND (reference sequence). The ends were cut back, 9 bases at V and 4 bases at J, with 18 bases in the middle. CDR3: CASLGFGQGETQYF. CDR3 nucleotides: TGTGCCAGCCTGGGCTTCGGGCAGGGAGAGACCCAGTACTTC.

The rearrangement uses TRBV7-9 and TRBJ1-1, with D perhaps matching TRBD1 (5 bases). This CDR3 is 15 amino acids long. Germline CDR1 is SEHNR and CDR2 is FQNEAQ (reference sequence). Between the trimmed V and J ends, which lost 10 bases and 1 base, there was a span of 19 bases. This chain's CDR3 is CATTPRQLGNTEAFF. Here the CDR3 DNA reads TGTGCCACAACACCGAGACAGTTAGGGAACACTGAAGCTTTCTTT.

J is TRBJ2-2 and V is TRBV5-5, with D possibly matching TRBD1 (6 bases). CDR1 is SGHKS and CDR2 is YYEKEE in the germline V gene (reference sequence). The CDR3 has 14 residues. The V and J ends lost 4 bases and 4 bases respectively, with 11 bases between them. The CDR3 loop is CASSAGVSTGELFF. CDR3 DNA: TGTGCCAGCAGCGCAGGGGTTAGCACCGGGGAGCTGTTTTTT.

This sequence joins TRBV27 and TRBJ1-6, with 7 bases that match TRBD1. This CDR3 contains 14 residues. Germline-derived CDR1 and CDR2 are MNHEY and SMNVEV (reference sequence). V was pared by 10 bases and J by 13 bases, with 16 bases of the junction left unmatched. The CDR3 bases are TGTGCCAACCCGAGGGACAGCCATTTTTTTCCCCTCCACTTT. Translating it yields CANPRDSHFFPLHF.

The chain joins TRBV29-1 to TRBJ1-5, with D perhaps TRBD1 (6 bases). Germline V lookup: CDR1 SQVTM, CDR2 ANQGSEA. The ends were cut back, 7 bases at V and 6 bases at J, with 13 bases in the middle. This CDR3 has 12 amino acids. The CDR3 DNA is TGCAGCGCCAAACAGGGAGGTCAGCCCCAGCATTTT. It encodes CSAKQGGQPQHF.

The sample holds one count of this clone. The chain combines TRBV27 with TRBJ1-1; no firm D call. Trimming took 5 bases from V and 4 from J, leaving 11 bases between them. The CDR3 runs to 13 residues. The germline V gene has CDR1 MNHEY and CDR2 SMNVEV (reference sequence). This CDR3 reads CASSAWVGTEAFF. CDR3 DNA sequence: TGTGCCAGCAGTGCATGGGTAGGCACTGAAGCTTTCTTT.

The chain combines TRBV6-1 with TRBJ2-3; perhaps TRBD2 as D (5 bases). V was pared by 8 bases and J by 5 bases, with 14 bases between. CDR3 length equals 13 residues. CDR1 MNHNS and CDR2 SASEGT come from the germline V gene. CDR3 nucleotide sequence: TGTGCCAGCTCACCTAACCGGGGAGATACGCAGTATTTT. Its translation: CASSPNRGDTQYF.

The chain employs TRBV5-1 and TRBJ2-3, with 14 bases fitting TRBD2. Germline V gives CDR1 SGHRS, CDR2 YFSETQ. Trimming removed 4 bases from V and 4 bases from J; junction bases left unmatched: 8. The CDR3 is 17 residues long. The CDR3 protein is CASSERLAGGPADTQYF. CDR3 bases: TGCGCCAGCAGCGAAAGACTAGCGGGAGGGCCGGCAGATACGCAGTATTTT.

The rearrangement uses TRBV27 and TRBJ1-1, with D possibly TRBD1 on 5 matching bases. This CDR3 has 14 amino acids. Germline V gene sequence: CDR1 MNHEY, CDR2 SMNVEV (reference sequence). Trimming stripped 0 bases from V and 9 bases from J, with 14 bases between. Here the CDR3 DNA reads TGTGCCAGCAGTTTATCTGGGGCGGGTTTTAAAGCTTTCTTT. Protein: CASSLSGAGFKAFF.

This chain connects TRBV19 to TRBJ2-5, with a weak D call TRBD2 (6 bases). Trimming removed 8 bases at V and 4 bases at J, with 11 bases between. Germline values: CDR1 LNHDA, CDR2 SQIVND (reference sequence). The length of the CDR3 is 12 residues. This chain's CDR3 is CASGYGGETQYF. As DNA, the CDR3 is TGTGCCAGTGGTTACGGGGGAGAGACCCAGTACTTC.

This chain connects TRBV27 to TRBJ2-7, with D possibly being TRBD1 or TRBD2 (5 bases each). Trimming removed 6 bases from V and 7 bases from J, with 16 bases in between. This CDR3 region has 13 residues. Germline V gives CDR1 MNHEY, CDR2 SMNVEV (reference sequence). The CDR3 is CASSGTLRWEQYF. CDR3 coding DNA: TGTGCCAGCAGCGGGACCCTCCGGTGGGAGCAGTACTTC.